These T cell receptor beta chains were read from a single sample in a study of T cell repertoires in cytomegalovirus infection. Antigen specificity for these receptors is unknown. MiXCR was run by TCRdb on the reads, yielding one entry per CDR3 protein. Of hundreds of thousands of distinct CDR3 sequences detected, 31% appear once; the ten largest clones hold around an eighth. The material was cultured CD8+ T cells from PBMCs, obtained from culture after CMV antigen stimulation. The receptors were gathered from a human donor in good health (CMV status not recorded). Some clones in this sample may be carry-over from other donors' samples. Each CDR3 is given with its conserved first and last residue. The D gene is left open where the match is weak. Clone size appears in some rows only: once, few, many, or a class for an expanded clone.

j_gene | v_gene | d_gene | abundance | CDR3nt | CDR3aa
TRBJ1-3 | TRBV10-3 | . | . | TGTGCCATCAGTGATTTGTATGGCACAATCTCTGGAAACACCATATATTTT | CAISDLYGTISGNTIYF
TRBJ2-5 | TRBV11-2 | . | . | TGTGCCAGCAGCTTAGGGCGGAAGCTCCAAGAGACCCAGTACTTC | CASSLGRKLQETQYF
TRBJ2-2 | TRBV12-5 | TRBD2 | few | TGTGCTAGTGGTTTGGTCCTGGGACTAGCTGAGGACGGGGAGCTGTTTTTT | CASGLVLGLAEDGELFF
TRBJ2-3 | TRBV27 | TRBD2 | few | TGTGCCAGCAGTTTAATCGGGGGGGATACAGATACGCAGTATTTT | CASSLIGGDTDTQYF
TRBJ2-5 | TRBV7-2 | . | many | TGTGCCAGCAGCTCCCGGACCTGGGAGACCCAGTACTTC | CASSSRTWETQYF
TRBJ2-3 | TRBV7-2 | . | . | TGTGCCAGCAACCCCCCCGGCAGCATCCCGGTAGATACGCAGTATTTT | CASNPPGSIPVDTQYF
TRBJ1-1 | TRBV7-6 | . | . | TGTGCCAGCAGTGGGGGGGGGTCGCCTGAAGCTTTCTTT | CASSGGGSPEAFF
TRBJ1-1 | TRBV19 | . | few | TGTGCCAGTAGTATCGGGGGCGCTTCCACTGAAGCTTTCTTT | CASSIGGASTEAFF
TRBJ2-2 | TRBV6-2/TRBV6-3 | . | few | TGTGCCAGCAGGACAGGTTTCGGGGAGCTGTTTTTT | CASRTGFGELFF
TRBJ1-5 | TRBV28 | . | . | TGTGCCAGCAGTTTACAGGGGTTTATCAATCAGCCCCAGCATTTT | CASSLQGFINQPQHF
TRBJ1-2 | TRBV5-1 | . | . | TGCGCCAGCAGCTCCTATACGAGCTACACCTTC | CASSSYTSYTF
TRBJ1-3 | TRBV4-1 | . | few | TGCGCCAGCAGCCAAGACCCCCGGGCCCTTACGGGAAACACCATATATTTT | CASSQDPRALTGNTIYF